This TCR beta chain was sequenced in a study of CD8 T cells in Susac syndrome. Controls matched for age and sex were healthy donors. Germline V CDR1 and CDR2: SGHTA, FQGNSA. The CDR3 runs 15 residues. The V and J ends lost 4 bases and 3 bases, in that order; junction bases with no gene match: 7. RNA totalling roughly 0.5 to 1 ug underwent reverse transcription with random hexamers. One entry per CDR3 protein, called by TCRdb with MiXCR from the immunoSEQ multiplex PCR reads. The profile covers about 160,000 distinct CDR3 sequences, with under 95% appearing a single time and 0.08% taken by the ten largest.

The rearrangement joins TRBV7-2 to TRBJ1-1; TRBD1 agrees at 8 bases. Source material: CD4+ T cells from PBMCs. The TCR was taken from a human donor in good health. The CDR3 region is CASSSQGAVDTEAFF. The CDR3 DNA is TGTGCCAGCAGCTCGCAGGGGGCGGTAGACACTGAAGCTTTCTTT.